This passage covers 19 T cell receptor beta chains from one sample sequenced in a study of shared T cell receptors in the human thymus. Assay used: immunoSEQ multiplex PCR; TCRdb lists only in-frame clones, some missing. The repertoire holds fewer than 700,000 clones, with roughly 90% as singletons. The data were also submitted as part of a second study, on human thymus T cells.

What was sequenced was thymocytes. The receptors shown here come from a boy under two years old with a congenital heart defect.

The rearrangement uses TRBV7-6 and TRBJ2-7; maybe TRBD2 (6 bases). Germline CDR1 reads SGHVS; CDR2 reads FNYEAQ. Trimming pared 3 bases from V and 2 bases from J, leaving 20 bases between. The CDR3 is 17 amino acids. CDR3 nucleotide sequence: TGTGCCAGCAGCTTCCCCCCGGGACGGTGCGGGACCTACGAGCAGTACTTC. This gives the protein CASSFPPGRCGTYEQYF.

The chain carries TRBV29-1 and TRBJ1-2, with D maybe TRBD1 (6 bases). The germline CDR1 and CDR2 sequences are SQVTM and ANQGSEA. V was trimmed by 4 bases and J by 3 bases, leaving 12 bases between them. This CDR3 region has 13 residues. CDR3 DNA: TGCAGCGTTGTCATCAGGGGTGACTATGGCTACACCTTC. Translation gives CSVVIRGDYGYTF.

The chain combines TRBV5-1 with TRBJ2-1, with TRBD1 identical over 11 bases. V lost 2 bases, J lost 10 bases, and 17 bases stayed unmatched. Germline assignment: CDR1 SGHRS and CDR2 YFSETQ. The CDR3 extends over 18 amino acids. The CDR3 spells CASSLGQGARPGSEEQFF. Written as DNA, the CDR3 is TGCGCCAGCAGCTTAGGACAGGGGGCGCGGCCCGGTTCGGAGGAGCAGTTCTTC. Looking up the rest from reference TRBV5-1 and TRBJ2-1 gives the full variable domain: KAGVTQTPRYLIKTRGQQVTLSCSPISGHRSVSWYQQTPGQGLQFLFEYFSETQRNKGNFPGRFSGRQFSNSRSEMNVSTLELGDSALYLCASSLGQGARPGSEEQFFGPGTRLTVL.

The chain combines TRBV28 with TRBJ1-5; D not resolved. Trimming removed 4 bases at V and 9 bases at J, with 4 bases between. Germline V CDR1 and CDR2: MDHEN, SYDVKM. The CDR3 loop spans 10 amino acids. CDR3 loop: CASSSGPQHF. CDR3 in DNA: TGTGCCAGCAGTTCGGGGCCCCAGCATTTT.

The gene calls are TRBV7-9 and TRBJ2-5; tentative D call: TRBD2 (5 bases). The V and J ends lost 0 bases and 2 bases respectively, with 13 bases between them. Germline CDR1 reads SEHNR; CDR2 reads FQNEAQ (reference sequence). The CDR3 covers 16 residues. CDR3 sequence: CASSLALGDGQETQYF. In DNA form, the CDR3 reads TGTGCCAGCAGCTTAGCTTTGGGAGACGGTCAAGAGACCCAGTACTTC.

In regard to this clone: Compared with germline, one end of the junction differs, possibly owing to a read error. The chain links TRBV4-2 to TRBJ1-2; possibly TRBD1 for D (6 bases). The CDR3 loop spans 14 amino acids. Germline-derived CDR1 and CDR2 are LGHNA and YNFKEQ. The CDR3 nucleotides read TGTGCCAGCAGCCCCACACCGGGACACGTTACTATTGCCTTC. Translating it yields CASSPTPGHVTIAF.

This CDR3 is CASSLEYRGLDEQYF. The CDR3 nucleotides are TGTGCCAGCAGCTTAGAGTACAGGGGACTCGACGAGCAGTACTTC. V usage is TRBV7-6 and J usage is TRBJ2-7, with a weak D call TRBD1 (7 bases). The V end was cut by 1 base, the J end by 5 bases, with 15 bases between. Looked up from germline, CDR1 is SGHVS and CDR2 is FNYEAQ. The CDR3 is 15 amino acids. The full variable domain, with the rest looked up from reference TRBV7-6 and TRBJ2-7, is GAGVSQSPRYKVTKRGQDVALRCDPISGHVSLYWYRQALGQGPEFLTYFNYEAQQDKSGLPNDRFSAERPEGSISTLTIQRTEQRDSAMYRCASSLEYRGLDEQYFGPGTRLTVT.

This rearrangement joins TRBV14 to TRBJ2-5; TRBD1 matches at 8 bases. The CDR3 totals 17 residues. Germline values: CDR1 SGHDN, CDR2 FVKESK. V shed 4 bases and J 5 bases; nucleotides not matched to a gene: 15. CDR3 nucleotides: TGTGCCAGCAGCCTCCCCGGCCCTCAGGGGGCGGGGGAGACCCAGTACTTC. Its translation: CASSLPGPQGAGETQYF.

This clone was found once. DNA of the CDR3: TGTGCCAGTGACAGGGGAAACTACGAGCAGTACTTC. It yields the protein CASDRGNYEQYF. The chain joins TRBV28 to TRBJ2-7; 8 positions agree with TRBD1. Trimming cost V 9 bases and J 3 bases; bases outside gene matches: 4. Per germline, CDR1 MDHEN and CDR2 SYDVKM. The CDR3 consists of 12 residues.

The chain employs TRBV19 and TRBJ1-5; 7 positions agree with TRBD1. The germline CDR1 and CDR2 sequences are LNHDA and SQIVND (reference sequence). V shed 4 bases, J shed 0 bases, and the junction held 12 bases outside the gene matches. The CDR3 has 18 amino acids. CDR3 coding DNA: TGTGCCAGTAGTACTATAAGGGGGCCGATCTATAGCAATCAGCCCCAGCATTTT. This translates into CASSTIRGPIYSNQPQHF. Filled out from reference TRBV19 and TRBJ1-5, the complete variable domain reads DGGITQSPKYLFRKEGQNVTLSCEQNLNHDAMYWYRQDPGQGLRLIYYSQIVNDFQKGDIAEGYSVSREKKESFPLTVTSAQKNPTAFYLCASSTIRGPIYSNQPQHFGDGTRLSIL.

The V and J genes are TRBV4-2 and TRBJ2-7; 8 positions agree with TRBD1. Germline V CDR1 and CDR2: LGHNA, YNFKEQ. CDR3 length: 17 amino acids. V lost 0 bases to trimming and J lost 4 bases; unmatched junction nucleotides: 11. The DNA for the CDR3 is TGTGCCAGCAGCCAAGAAGCCCCGGGCAGGGGGCTTTACGAGCAGTACTTC. Translation gives CASSQEAPGRGLYEQYF.

The chain recombines TRBV27 with TRBJ2-3, with D tentatively TRBD2 (5 bases). Trimming removed 4 bases at V and 3 bases at J, with 17 bases between. Germline CDR1 and CDR2: MNHEY and SMNVEV (reference sequence). The CDR3 consists of 16 residues. DNA of the CDR3: TGTGCCAGCAGTTCGAGCCAAAGGAGGATTACAGATACGCAGTATTTT. Translating it yields CASSSSQRRITDTQYF.

This clone has only one observation. This chain joins TRBV7-9 and TRBJ1-1, with D unresolved. From germline, CDR1 is SEHNR and CDR2 FQNEAQ (reference sequence). Trimming cost V 1 base and J 3 bases, with 12 bases left between them. This CDR3 has 15 residues. CDR3 sequence (DNA): TGTGCCAGCAGCTTAGACGGAGGATCCTACACTGAAGCTTTCTTT. Translated: CASSLDGGSYTEAFF. Together with reference TRBV7-9 and TRBJ1-1, the CDR3 gives the full variable domain: DTGVSQNPRHKITKRGQNVTFRCDPISEHNRLYWYRQTLGQGPEFLTYFQNEAQLEKSRLLSDRFSAERPKGSFSTLEIQRTEQGDSAMYLCASSLDGGSYTEAFFGQGTRLTVV.

The chain employs TRBV7-9 and TRBJ2-7, with 11 bases identical to TRBD2. The CDR3 sequence is 16 residues long. V trimming: 5 bases; J trimming: 5 bases; junction bases outside the gene matches: 11. Germline V gene data show CDR1 as SEHNR and CDR2 as FQNEAQ (reference sequence). CDR3 amino acids: CASSPVGTSGTDEQYF. CDR3 in DNA: TGTGCCAGCAGCCCAGTTGGGACTAGCGGCACGGACGAGCAGTACTTC.

The chain joins TRBV6-1 to TRBJ2-7; tentative D call: TRBD2 (5 bases). This CDR3 region has 14 residues. Trimming took 7 bases from V and 5 from J, leaving 18 bases between them. In germline, CDR1 is MNHNS, CDR2 SASEGT. The CDR3 loop is CASIGLRRSNEQYF. The CDR3 DNA reads TGTGCCAGCATCGGACTCCGCCGGAGTAACGAGCAGTACTTC.

This rearrangement joins TRBV15 to TRBJ2-2; 7 nucleotides match TRBD2. The CDR3 is 16 residues long. The germline V gene encodes CDR1 LNHNV and CDR2 YYDKDF (reference sequence). Trimming took 1 base from V and 3 from J; bases not matched to a gene: 5. CDR3 bases: TGTGCCACCAGCAGAGGGGGAGGGGTCCACACCGGGGAGCTGTTTTTT. It encodes CATSRGGGVHTGELFF.

A few counts support this clone. This chain uses TRBV4-3 with TRBJ2-3; TRBD2 matches 7 bases. Losses at the gene ends were 0 bases for V and 9 bases for J; bases not matched to a gene: 15. This CDR3 region has 17 residues. The germline gives CDR1 LGHNA, CDR2 YSLEER. The CDR3 nucleotides are TGCGCCAGCAGCCAAGATCAGAGCGGGGCCGATAGCGAGACGCAGTATTTT. It encodes CASSQDQSGADSETQYF.

The V call is TRBV18, the J call TRBJ1-3; 9 bases match TRBD1. V shed 2 bases and J 1 base; nucleotides not matched to a gene: 12. This CDR3 is built from 19 residues. Per the germline V gene, CDR1 is KGHSH and CDR2 is LQKENI. CDR3 sequence: CASSPEIWTGDGSGNTIYF. The CDR3, as DNA: TGTGCCAGCTCACCAGAGATCTGGACAGGGGATGGTTCTGGAAACACCATATATTTT.

The chain joins TRBV6-5 to TRBJ1-1; D not resolved. The germline V gene has CDR1 MNHEY and CDR2 SVGAGI. This CDR3 has 15 amino acids. Trimming stripped 1 base from V and 1 base from J, with 10 bases between. CDR3 sequence (DNA): TGTGCCAGCAGTTACTTAGAGGGCCCGAACACTGAAGCTTTCTTT. Amino acid sequence: CASSYLEGPNTEAFF.